This is a list of T cell receptor beta chains from one sample in a study of T cell responses to AZD1222 COVID-19 vaccine. TCRdb's copy holds only in-frame clones and misses some; the assay was immunoSEQ multiplex PCR. The data show around 150,000 clones, roughly 94% seen once. Sequenced material: peripheral blood, taken 28 days after the second AZD1222 dose. All receptors derive from an adult who received the AZD1222 COVID-19 vaccine. Each CDR3 is given with its conserved first and last residue. The D gene is left open where the match is weak. Not all rows give a size; the values are once, few, many and, for expanded clones, a class.

CDR3 protein: CASSFGPSYEQYF
CDR3 DNA: TGTGCCAGCAGCTTTGGTCCCTCCTACGAGCAGTACTTC
V gene: TRBV7-6
clone size: NA
J gene: TRBJ2-7
CDR3 length: 13
D gene: NA

CDR3 protein: CASSLDVRDTEAFF
CDR3 DNA: TGTGCCAGCAGCTTAGACGTCAGAGACACTGAAGCTTTCTTT
V gene: TRBV13
clone size: NA
J gene: TRBJ1-1
CDR3 length: 14
D gene: NA

CDR3 protein: CASSPGGFSNEQFF
CDR3 DNA: TGTGCCAGCAGCCCCGGGGGTTTTAGCAATGAGCAGTTCTTC
V gene: TRBV9
clone size: NA
J gene: TRBJ2-1
CDR3 length: 14
D gene: NA

CDR3 protein: CASSLWMAPEAFF
CDR3 DNA: TGTGCCAGCAGTTTATGGATGGCCCCTGAAGCTTTCTTT
V gene: TRBV12-3/TRBV12-4
clone size: NA
J gene: TRBJ1-1
CDR3 length: 13
D gene: NA

CDR3 protein: CASSRWTGYNSPLHF
CDR3 DNA: TGTGCCAGCAGCCGTTGGACCGGGTATAATTCACCCCTCCACTTT
V gene: TRBV5-6
clone size: NA
J gene: TRBJ1-6
CDR3 length: 15
D gene: NA

CDR3 protein: CAISEGRGGIADTQYF
CDR3 DNA: TGTGCCATCAGTGAGGGTCGCGGGGGGATCGCAGATACGCAGTATTTT
V gene: TRBV10-3
clone size: NA
J gene: TRBJ2-3
CDR3 length: 16
D gene: TRBD2

CDR3 protein: CASSNWDRVEKLFF
CDR3 DNA: TGCGCCAGCAGCAACTGGGACAGGGTTGAAAAACTGTTTTTT
V gene: TRBV4-1
clone size: NA
J gene: TRBJ1-4
CDR3 length: 14
D gene: TRBD1

CDR3 protein: CASSPTGVGKLFF
CDR3 DNA: TGTGCCAGCAGCCCAACAGGGGTAGGGAAACTGTTTTTT
V gene: TRBV7-2
clone size: once
J gene: TRBJ1-4
CDR3 length: 13
D gene: TRBD1

CDR3 protein: CASSLSRAEAFF
CDR3 DNA: TGTGCCAGCAGTTTATCTCGGGCAGAGGCTTTCTTT
V gene: TRBV28
clone size: few
J gene: TRBJ1-1
CDR3 length: 12
D gene: NA

CDR3 protein: CASSLENPTSGNTIYF
CDR3 DNA: TGTGCCAGCAGCTTGGAAAATCCAACCTCTGGAAACACCATATATTTT
V gene: TRBV5-5
clone size: NA
J gene: TRBJ1-3
CDR3 length: 16
D gene: NA

CDR3 protein: CASSQAIAQGNEKLFF
CDR3 DNA: TGTGCCAGCAGCCAAGCAATTGCACAGGGGAATGAAAAACTGTTTTTT
V gene: TRBV3-1/TRBV3-2
clone size: NA
J gene: TRBJ1-4
CDR3 length: 16
D gene: TRBD1

CDR3 protein: CASSGWGNYGYTF
CDR3 DNA: TGTGCCAGCAGCGGTTGGGGAAACTATGGCTACACCTTC
V gene: TRBV9
clone size: NA
J gene: TRBJ1-2
CDR3 length: 13
D gene: NA

CDR3 protein: CASSEGTGDTGELFF
CDR3 DNA: TGTGCCAGCAGTGAAGGGACAGGGGACACCGGGGAGCTGTTTTTT
V gene: TRBV6-1
clone size: NA
J gene: TRBJ2-2
CDR3 length: 15
D gene: TRBD1

CDR3 protein: CASSLVQGGEKLFF
CDR3 DNA: TGCGCCAGCAGCTTGGTACAGGGGGGTGAAAAACTGTTTTTT
V gene: TRBV5-1
clone size: NA
J gene: TRBJ1-4
CDR3 length: 14
D gene: TRBD1

CDR3 protein: CASSPIGQEALNTEAFF
CDR3 DNA: TGTGCCAGCAGCCCCATAGGGCAGGAGGCTCTGAACACTGAAGCTTTCTTT
V gene: TRBV3-1/TRBV3-2
clone size: NA
J gene: TRBJ1-1
CDR3 length: 17
D gene: NA

CDR3 protein: CASSIQLNQPQHF
CDR3 DNA: TGTGCCAGCAGTATCCAGCTCAATCAGCCCCAGCATTTT
V gene: TRBV28
clone size: NA
J gene: TRBJ1-5
CDR3 length: 13
D gene: NA

CDR3 protein: CAISDVRDSNQPQHF
CDR3 DNA: TGTGCCATCAGTGATGTAAGGGATAGCAATCAGCCCCAGCATTTT
V gene: TRBV10-3
clone size: NA
J gene: TRBJ1-5
CDR3 length: 15
D gene: NA

CDR3 protein: CASKSPGGTEAFF
CDR3 DNA: TGTGCCAGCAAATCCCCAGGCGGCACTGAAGCTTTCTTT
V gene: TRBV9
clone size: NA
J gene: TRBJ1-1
CDR3 length: 13
D gene: NA

CDR3 protein: CSASGGGGIDTQYF
CDR3 DNA: TGCAGTGCTAGTGGCGGGGGAGGGATAGATACGCAGTATTTT
V gene: TRBV20-1
clone size: NA
J gene: TRBJ2-3
CDR3 length: 14
D gene: TRBD2

CDR3 protein: CASSQGHRGEAFF
CDR3 DNA: TGTGCCAGCAGCCAAGGGCACAGGGGTGAAGCTTTCTTT
V gene: TRBV3-1/TRBV3-2
clone size: NA
J gene: TRBJ1-1
CDR3 length: 13
D gene: TRBD1

CDR3 protein: CASSLTGGDTQYF
CDR3 DNA: TGCGCCAGCAGCCTAACAGGGGGGGATACGCAGTATTTT
V gene: TRBV5-1
clone size: NA
J gene: TRBJ2-3
CDR3 length: 13
D gene: TRBD1

CDR3 protein: CASSPDSNYGYTF
CDR3 DNA: TGTGCCAGCAGCCCGGACAGTAACTATGGCTACACCTTC
V gene: TRBV7-9
clone size: NA
J gene: TRBJ1-2
CDR3 length: 13
D gene: NA

CDR3 protein: CASRGGANEQFF
CDR3 DNA: TGTGCCAGTAGAGGGGGGGCAAATGAGCAGTTCTTC
V gene: TRBV19
clone size: NA
J gene: TRBJ2-1
CDR3 length: 12
D gene: NA

CDR3 protein: CAISESSGQGQTEAFF
CDR3 DNA: TGTGCCATCAGTGAGTCGAGTGGACAGGGTCAAACTGAAGCTTTCTTT
V gene: TRBV10-3
clone size: NA
J gene: TRBJ1-1
CDR3 length: 16
D gene: TRBD1

CDR3 protein: CASSLDRGARTQYF
CDR3 DNA: TGTGCCAGCAGCTTAGACCGGGGGGCGAGGACCCAGTACTTC
V gene: TRBV11-2
clone size: NA
J gene: TRBJ2-5
CDR3 length: 14
D gene: NA